Below, 6 T cell receptor beta chains from the same sample are listed, as sequenced in a study of OX40 agonist ivuxolimab in advanced cancers. The protocol was immunoSEQ multiplex PCR, while the TCRdb copy is restricted to in-frame clones and leaves out a portion. The sample shows tens of thousands of clones, approximately 86% of them seen only once. The sequencing used CD4+ or CD8+ T cells sorted from blood, collected in a trial of the OX40 agonist ivuxolimab. These receptors all come from an adult with an advanced solid tumor such as melanoma, head and neck, liver or kidney cancer.

The genes are TRBV5-8 and TRBJ2-7; 8 positions agree with TRBD2. CDR3 length: 16 amino acids. Germline V gene data show CDR1 as SGHTS and CDR2 as YDEGEE. Trimming cost V 4 bases and J 0 bases; bases outside gene matches: 9. Here the CDR3 reads CASSGGGLAYSYEQYF. The CDR3 DNA reads TGTGCCAGCAGCGGGGGTGGACTAGCCTACTCCTACGAGCAGTACTTC.

CDR3 loop: CASSLRQGGNTGELFF. CDR3 bases: TGTGCCAGCAGCTTACGCCAGGGAGGGAACACCGGGGAGCTGTTTTTT. The chain has TRBV5-6 and TRBJ2-2; possible D gene TRBD2, 6 bases. Trimming stripped 2 bases from V and 1 base from J, with 12 bases between. The germline CDR1 and CDR2 sequences are SGHDT and YYEEEE. This CDR3 region has 16 residues.

The chain is built from TRBV7-9 and TRBJ1-1, with TRBD1 matching 8 bases. CDR3 size: 14 residues. Germline V gene data show CDR1 as SEHNR and CDR2 as FQNEAQ (reference sequence). V was pared by 3 bases and J by 5 bases, with 5 bases of the junction left unmatched. The CDR3 coding sequence is TGTGCCAGCAGCTTCCCGGGACAGGCGACTGAAGCTTTCTTT. Amino acid sequence: CASSFPGQATEAFF.

As to this clone: The sample carries other DNA sequences with the same CDR3. This rearrangement joins TRBV29-1 to TRBJ2-7, with D perhaps TRBD1 (8 bases). V was trimmed by 6 bases and J by 3 bases, leaving 18 bases between them. Germline loops: CDR1 SQVTM, CDR2 ANQGSEA. This CDR3 has 14 residues. The CDR3 DNA is TGCAGCGTAGCCAGGACAGGGAGGGTCTACGAGCAGTACTTC. Translation gives CSVARTGRVYEQYF.

The V and J genes are TRBV28 and TRBJ1-4; possibly TRBD1 for D (5 bases). This CDR3 spans 14 amino acids. V was shortened by 3 bases and J by 5 bases, with 10 bases between the two germline ends. Germline V gives CDR1 MDHEN, CDR2 SYDVKM. The CDR3 bases are TGTGCCAGCAGTTTGGGGCGGATAAATGAAAAACTGTTTTTT. Translation: CASSLGRINEKLFF. Supplemented by reference TRBV28 and TRBJ1-4, the full variable domain reads DVKVTQSSRYLVKRTGEKVFLECVQDMDHENMFWYRQDPGLGLRLIYFSYDVKMKEKGDIPEGYSVSREKKERFSLILESASTNQTSMYLCASSLGRINEKLFFGSGTQLSVL.

The V gene is TRBV28, the J gene TRBJ1-1, with 9 bases aligning to TRBD1. Unmatched junction bases numbered 6, after V lost 4 bases and J lost 3 bases. Germline CDR1 reads MDHEN; CDR2 reads SYDVKM. This CDR3 has 15 residues. The CDR3 region has the DNA TGTGCCAGCAGTTCCCCACAGGGGGCGCACACTGAAGCTTTCTTT. It specifies CASSSPQGAHTEAFF.